The T cell receptor beta chain described here comes from a study of T cell responses to AZD1222 COVID-19 vaccine. This clone was seen only a few times. From germline, CDR1 is SEHNR and CDR2 FQNEAQ (reference sequence). The length of the CDR3 is 13 residues. V lost 2 bases and J 1 base, leaving 5 bases between the germline ends. Libraries were prepared by immunoSEQ multiplex PCR; TCRdb keeps only in-frame clonotypes and omits some of them. The sample has under 75,000 clones, about 85% seen once. The clonotype was recovered from an adult in good health. The source was peripheral blood, collected on day 0 of AZD1222 vaccination. The J gene is TRBJ1-1, the V gene TRBV7-9; tentative D call: TRBD1 (5 bases). The CDR3 DNA follows: TGTGCCAGCAGCTTACAGGGGAACACTGAAGCTTTCTTT. This sequence encodes CASSLQGNTEAFF.